These 30 T cell receptor beta chains originate from one sample sequenced in a study of T cells in Graves' hyperthyroidism and ophthalmopathy. Amplification of TCR beta CDR3 regions was performed using RNA transcripts as template. The HTBI primer set served for first-round RT-PCR of the TCR CDR3. MiXCR, applied by TCRdb to the multiplex PCR reads, yields one record per CDR3 protein. The table shows under 400,000 distinct CDR3 sequences, with 15% to 20% occurring only once. The sequencing input was blood. These receptors were collected from a woman in her 40s with Graves' ophthalmopathy.

This clonotype was detected many times. V is TRBV4-3 and J is TRBJ1-2, with TRBD1 matching over 7 bases. Germline lookup yields CDR1 LGHNA and CDR2 YSLEER. There are 16 residues in the CDR3. With V trimmed by 1 base and J by 2 bases, 7 bases remained unmatched. CDR3 DNA: TGCGCCAGCAGCCAAGCGTTAAAGGGGGCAAACTATGGCTACACCTTC. Its protein product is CASSQALKGANYGYTF.

The sample holds many counts of this clonotype. The chain has TRBV2 and TRBJ1-1; D unclear. The CDR3 contains 11 residues. The germline V gene encodes CDR1 SNHLY and CDR2 FYNNEI. Trimming left V 9 bases short and J 1 base short, with 6 bases between. CDR3 in amino acids: CARKSNTEAFF. The CDR3 nucleotides read TGTGCCAGAAAATCGAACACTGAAGCTTTCTTT.

This chain connects TRBV6-1 to TRBJ1-5; perhaps TRBD1 as D (5 bases). V was trimmed by 0 bases and J by 6 bases, leaving 9 bases between them. The CDR3 consists of 14 residues. Germline V lookup: CDR1 MNHNS, CDR2 SASEGT. The CDR3 bases are TGTGCCAGCAGTGAAGCTGGGGGTGGTCAGCCCCAGCATTTT. This sequence encodes CASSEAGGGQPQHF.

This clonotype showed up many times. This chain links TRBV28 with TRBJ2-7; D is ambiguous. With 3 bases removed from V and 3 bases from J, the gap between germline ends came to 9 bases. The CDR3 sequence is 13 residues long. Germline V gene lookup returns CDR1 MDHEN and CDR2 SYDVKM. In nucleotides, the CDR3 is TGTGCCAGCAGTTTGGGTGCCCGCTACGAGCAGTACTTC. The encoded protein is CASSLGARYEQYF.

In its sample, this clonotype was seen many times. The chain couples TRBV18 to TRBJ1-1; perhaps TRBD1 as D (6 bases). Germline V lookup: CDR1 KGHSH, CDR2 LQKENI. The CDR3 runs 14 residues. Trimming cost V 3 bases and J 1 base, with 9 bases left between them. CDR3 protein: CASSPGTQNTEAFF. The CDR3 DNA is TGTGCCAGCTCACCCGGGACACAGAACACTGAAGCTTTCTTT.

The V and J genes are TRBV13 and TRBJ2-1; 8 bases match TRBD1. With 5 bases clipped from V and 3 bases from J, the junction kept 15 bases outside the gene matches. Germline assignment: CDR1 PRHDT and CDR2 FYEKMQ (reference sequence). The CDR3 is made up of 18 amino acids. The chain's CDR3 is CASSPPRTGKVDYNEQFF. In nucleotides, the CDR3 is TGTGCCAGCAGCCCCCCCCGGACAGGGAAGGTTGACTACAATGAGCAGTTCTTC.

The CDR3 is CSAREWGNQPQHF. The DNA for the CDR3 is TGCAGTGCTAGAGAGTGGGGGAATCAGCCCCAGCATTTT. The rearrangement links TRBV20-1 to TRBJ1-5; tentative D call: TRBD1 (5 bases). Germline V gene data show CDR1 as DFQATT and CDR2 as SNEGSKA (reference sequence). This CDR3 region has 13 residues. V gave up 0 bases and J gave up 4 bases, with 7 bases separating them.

The table lists this clonotype with many counts. The chain carries TRBV5-1 and TRBJ2-5; 10 bases map to TRBD2. With 1 base clipped from V and 5 bases from J, the junction kept 8 bases outside the gene matches. Germline-derived CDR1 and CDR2 are SGHRS and YFSETQ. The CDR3 has 16 amino acids. The CDR3 nucleotides are TGCGCCAGCAGCTTGCATCTAGCGGGAGTGGGGGAGACCCAGTACTTC. Encoded protein: CASSLHLAGVGETQYF.

The chain employs TRBV2 and TRBJ2-2; D unclear. The CDR3 runs 15 residues. Trimming shortened V by 11 bases and J by 4 bases, and 20 bases separated the two germline ends. Germline CDR1 and CDR2: SNHLY and FYNNEI. CDR3 bases: TGTGCCGTCGAGGTCAGAGGCGATAGCACCGGGGAGCTGTTTTTT. Its translation is CAVEVRGDSTGELFF.

This clonotype was seen many times. The chain is built from TRBV10-3 and TRBJ2-7, with unresolved D. The CDR3 covers 13 residues. The germline CDR1 and CDR2 sequences are ENHRY and SYGVKD. Deletions cut 7 bases from V and 3 bases from J, with 13 bases between. The CDR3 here is CAIKSGQIYEQYF. The CDR3 DNA reads TGTGCCATCAAGAGTGGCCAGATCTACGAGCAGTACTTC.

This clonotype came up a few times. For the CDR3, the DNA is TGTGCCAGCAGTATGGACAATTCCTACGAGCAGTACTTC. It specifies CASSMDNSYEQYF. The rearrangement uses TRBV6-1 and TRBJ2-7; TRBD1 might be the D (5 bases). The CDR3 sequence is 13 residues long. With 5 bases removed from V and 1 base from J, the gap between germline ends came to 9 bases. Germline V gene sequence: CDR1 MNHNS, CDR2 SASEGT.

This clonotype has ten or more counts. The V gene is TRBV4-1, the J gene TRBJ2-7; D is possibly TRBD1 (5 bases). Germline assignment: CDR1 MGHRA and CDR2 YSYEKL. The CDR3 spans 17 residues. Trimming cost V 0 bases and J 0 bases, with 15 bases left between them. CDR3: CASSQDLKGHNSYEQYF. The CDR3 nucleotides read TGCGCCAGCAGCCAAGATCTGAAAGGACACAACTCCTACGAGCAGTACTTC.

This clonotype was picked up many times. J is TRBJ2-5 and V is TRBV7-2; 10 bases map to TRBD1. This CDR3 has 14 amino acids. Losses at the gene ends were 3 bases for V and 4 bases for J; bases not matched to a gene: 2. CDR1 is SGHTA and CDR2 is FQGNSA in the germline V gene. The CDR3 sequence: CASSFGTGVETQYF. The CDR3 DNA is TGTGCCAGCAGCTTCGGGACAGGGGTAGAGACCCAGTACTTC.

In its sample, this clonotype was seen many times. The chain links TRBV2 to TRBJ1-2; the D gene is possibly TRBD1 (6 bases). Germline CDR1 and CDR2: SNHLY and FYNNEI. CDR3 length equals 13 residues. Trimming took 7 bases from V and 6 from J, leaving 15 bases between them. CDR3 sequence (DNA): TGTGCCAGCAATGGGGACCAGGGGCATGGCTACACCTTC. It encodes CASNGDQGHGYTF.

This clonotype was observed at least ten times. The J gene is TRBJ1-2, the V gene TRBV28, with D possibly matching TRBD1 (6 bases). Germline CDR1 is MDHEN and CDR2 is SYDVKM. Trimming removed 6 bases from V and 4 bases from J, with 15 bases in between. CDR3 length equals 14 residues. In nucleotides, the CDR3 is TGTGCCAGCAGACCGATGGCAGGGGCCTATGGCTACACCTTC. This translates into CASRPMAGAYGYTF.

This clonotype was recorded many times. The chain couples TRBV12-3 or TRBV12-4 to TRBJ1-5; tentatively, D is TRBD1 (5 bases). V was clipped by 4 bases and J by 5 bases, with 12 bases between them. The CDR3 runs to 14 residues. The CDR3 sequence: CASSSDSSYQPQHF. The CDR3 DNA reads TGTGCCAGCAGTTCTGACAGTTCATATCAGCCCCAGCATTTT.

This clonotype was seen at least ten times. The chain uses TRBV12-3 or TRBV12-4 and TRBJ1-1, with D maybe TRBD1 (5 bases). The V and J ends lost 1 base and 1 base respectively, with 25 bases between them. The CDR3 runs to 20 residues. The CDR3 nucleotides read TGTGCCAGCAGTTTAGGCTTCGTCTGGGGGAATGAGGCAAAGAACACTGAAGCTTTCTTT. It is translated as CASSLGFVWGNEAKNTEAFF.

This clonotype was counted many times. The chain joins TRBV7-8 to TRBJ1-1, with unresolved D. V lost 0 bases and J lost 4, with 9 bases in between. The CDR3 has 14 residues. Germline V CDR1 and CDR2: SGHVS, FQNEAQ. This CDR3 is CASSLALGVTEAFF. The CDR3 DNA is TGTGCCAGCAGCTTAGCGCTCGGGGTCACTGAAGCTTTCTTT.

This clonotype was observed at least ten times. The chain employs TRBV19 and TRBJ2-7, with 10 bases aligning to TRBD1. With V trimmed by 9 bases and J by 3 bases, 8 bases remained unmatched. Per germline, CDR1 LNHDA and CDR2 SQIVND (reference sequence). This CDR3 region has 14 residues. For the CDR3, the DNA is TGTGCCAGCACCCCCGGGACAGGGGACTACGAGCAGTACTTC. This encodes CASTPGTGDYEQYF.

The rearrangement links TRBV5-8 to TRBJ1-5, with no clear D. Trimming stripped 3 bases from V and 12 bases from J, with 10 bases between. This CDR3 contains 11 residues. From germline, CDR1 is SGHTS and CDR2 YDEGEE. CDR3 protein: CASSSDDRQHF. The CDR3 nucleotides read TGTGCCAGCAGCTCTGACGATCGCCAGCATTTT. The whole variable domain, remainder taken from reference TRBV5-8 and TRBJ1-5, is EAGVTQSPTHLIKTRGQQATLRCSPISGHTSVYWYQQALGLGLQFLLWYDEGEERNRGNFPPRFSGRQFPNYSSELNVNALELEDSALYLCASSSDDRQHFGDGTRLSIL.

This clonotype was found many times. The rearrangement uses TRBV20-1 and TRBJ1-1, with 7 bases matching TRBD1. The CDR3 spans 14 residues. Per germline, CDR1 DFQATT and CDR2 SNEGSKA (reference sequence). J gave up 1 base and V 0 bases, and 2 bases lay outside the gene matches. CDR3 in amino acids: CSARDGDRNTEAFF. The CDR3 DNA reads as TGCAGTGCTAGAGATGGGGACAGGAACACTGAAGCTTTCTTT.

This clonotype has ten or more counts. The chain carries TRBV18 and TRBJ1-1; TRBD1 agrees at 7 bases. This CDR3 has 13 amino acids. Germline assignment: CDR1 KGHSH and CDR2 LQKENI. V dropped 6 bases and J dropped 8; count of bases not matched to a gene: 9. CDR3 sequence: CASSPGQSAEAFF. The CDR3 DNA reads as TGTGCCAGCTCTCCGGGACAGAGCGCCGAAGCTTTCTTT.

This clonotype was seen at least ten times. The V and J genes are TRBV19 and TRBJ1-1, with 7 bases fitting TRBD1. This CDR3 has 13 amino acids. Germline V gives CDR1 LNHDA, CDR2 SQIVND (reference sequence). The V segment lost 6 bases and the J segment 6 bases; nucleotides outside the gene matches: 7. CDR3 nucleotide sequence: TGTGCCAGTAGCCCAACAGGGGTGGCTGAAGCTTTCTTT. Its protein is CASSPTGVAEAFF.

Many counts were recorded for this clonotype. The J gene is TRBJ2-7, the V gene TRBV9, with 10 bases fitting TRBD1. CDR1 and CDR2 from the germline V gene are SGDLS and YYNGEE. The CDR3 extends over 15 amino acids. Unmatched junction bases numbered 10, after V lost 5 bases and J lost 5 bases. CDR3 amino acids: CASSETGTGADEQYF. In nucleotides, the CDR3 is TGTGCCAGCAGTGAGACCGGGACAGGGGCCGACGAGCAGTACTTC.

The chain carries TRBV13 and TRBJ2-2; 8 positions match TRBD2. V shed 5 bases, J shed 1 base, and the junction held 6 bases outside the gene matches. CDR1 is PRHDT and CDR2 is FYEKMQ in the germline V gene (reference sequence). The CDR3 extends over 16 amino acids. The chain's CDR3 is CASSVQREWNTGELFF. The CDR3 nucleotides read TGTGCCAGCAGCGTCCAGCGGGAGTGGAACACCGGGGAGCTGTTTTTT.

This clonotype has at least ten counts. V gene TRBV11-3 combines with J gene TRBJ2-7; D gene unclear. The V gene's germline CDR1 is SGHNT and CDR2 YENEEA. The CDR3 covers 17 residues. V lost 2 bases, J lost 0 bases, and 17 bases lay in between. CDR3 sequence reads: CASSLIAFALSSYEQYF. CDR3 DNA sequence: TGTGCCAGCAGCTTAATAGCTTTCGCGTTGAGCTCCTACGAGCAGTACTTC.

Turning to this clonotype: A read error is possible here, since a much larger clone lies one base away. The chain has TRBV29-1 and TRBJ1-2; D gene unclear. Germline V gene sequence: CDR1 SQVTM, CDR2 ANQGSEA. V was shortened by 2 bases and J by 4 bases, with 14 bases between the two germline ends. CDR3 length: 14 amino acids. The CDR3 region has the DNA TGCAGCGTTGAACTCCTGGGGTCAGGCTATGGCTACACCTTC. Protein: CSVELLGSGYGYTF.

This clonotype was seen only a few times. The chain is built from TRBV12-3 or TRBV12-4 and TRBJ1-5; D is perhaps TRBD1 (5 bases). CDR3 size: 12 residues. V was trimmed by 10 bases and J by 5 bases, leaving 12 bases between them. The CDR3 DNA sequence: TGTGCCACGAGCACGGGGCATCAGCCCCAGCATTTT. Its protein is CATSTGHQPQHF.

This clonotype was seen at least ten times. The V call is TRBV15, the J call TRBJ2-2; tentatively, D is TRBD2 (5 bases). Trimming took 4 bases from V and 4 from J, leaving 13 bases between them. CDR1 is LNHNV and CDR2 is YYDKDF in the germline V gene (reference sequence). This CDR3 is 15 amino acids long. The CDR3 protein is CATSMELDGTGELFF. In nucleotides, the CDR3 is TGTGCCACCAGCATGGAACTAGACGGCACCGGGGAGCTGTTTTTT. Full variable domain (remainder filled in from reference TRBV15 and TRBJ2-2): DAMVIQNPRYQVTQFGKPVTLSCSQTLNHNVMYWYQQKSSQAPKLLFHYYDKDFNNEADTPDNFQSRRPNTSFCFLDIRSPGLGDTAMYLCATSMELDGTGELFFGEGSRLTVL.

This clonotype was detected many times. The chain uses TRBV19 and TRBJ1-5; D gene uncertain. CDR1 and CDR2 from the germline V gene are LNHDA and SQIVND (reference sequence). The V end lost 5 bases, the J end lost 4 bases, and 9 bases lay between the germline ends. The CDR3 consists of 13 residues. The CDR3 bases are TGTGCCAGTAGTGGGCTCTTGAATCAGCCCCAGCATTTT. It codes for CASSGLLNQPQHF.